A single sample gave rise to the 6 T cell receptor beta chains below, sequenced in a study of early T cells in non-severe SARS-CoV-2 infection. Using its own MiXCR run on the 5' RACE reads, TCRdb lists one record per CDR3 protein. The repertoire consists of around 50,000 distinct CDR3 sequences, with 10% to 15% occurring once and the leading ten covering 2.5% to 3%. What was sequenced was whole blood. These receptors were taken from an adult who was a healthcare worker with PCR-confirmed SARS-CoV-2 infection or an uninfected control (not recorded which).

This clonotype was observed many times. The chain links TRBV18 to TRBJ1-3; tentative D call: TRBD1 (6 bases). The germline V and J ends were trimmed by 0 bases and 0 bases, with 12 bases remaining between them. The CDR3 loop spans 17 amino acids. From germline, CDR1 is KGHSH and CDR2 LQKENI. Written as DNA, the CDR3 is TGTGCCAGCTCACCACCAAACGGACAGAGCTCTGGAAACACCATATATTTT. It specifies CASSPPNGQSSGNTIYF.

This clonotype was detected only a few times. This chain connects TRBV2 to TRBJ1-1, with 8 bases identical to TRBD1. The CDR3 runs to 15 residues. V lost 6 bases and J lost 3; bases outside the gene matches: 9. Germline assignment: CDR1 SNHLY and CDR2 FYNNEI. The CDR3 protein is CASRVDRGRDTEAFF. CDR3 bases: TGTGCCAGCAGAGTAGACAGGGGTCGCGACACTGAAGCTTTCTTT.

This chain uses TRBV18 with TRBJ2-7; D may be TRBD1 or TRBD2 (6 bases each). The CDR3 runs to 14 residues. V was cut by 6 bases and J by 4 bases, with 16 bases left in between. The V gene's germline CDR1 is KGHSH and CDR2 LQKENI. The CDR3: CASSGGGTSYEQYF. The CDR3 coding sequence is TGTGCCAGCTCTGGAGGGGGGACCTCGTACGAGCAGTACTTC.

The sample holds many counts of this clonotype. This sequence joins TRBV5-6 and TRBJ2-3; 8 nucleotides agree with TRBD1. V shed 5 bases and J 4 bases; nucleotides not matched to a gene: 3. CDR3 size: 13 residues. CDR1 is SGHDT and CDR2 is YYEEEE in the germline V gene. The CDR3 DNA sequence: TGTGCCAGCAGGAGACAGGGGTCAGATACGCAGTATTTT. Translation: CASRRQGSDTQYF.

This clonotype was seen more than once but under ten times. The chain joins TRBV5-1 to TRBJ2-3, with 9 positions matching TRBD2. The germline gives CDR1 SGHRS, CDR2 YFSETQ. This CDR3 comprises 15 residues. V shed 5 bases, J shed 0 bases, and the junction held 4 bases outside the gene matches. CDR3 protein: CASRLAGPSTDTQYF. The CDR3 region has the DNA TGCGCCAGCAGGCTAGCGGGACCTAGCACAGATACGCAGTATTTT. Combining the CDR3 with reference TRBV5-1 and TRBJ2-3 gives the whole variable domain KAGVTQTPRYLIKTRGQQVTLSCSPISGHRSVSWYQQTPGQGLQFLFEYFSETQRNKGNFPGRFSGRQFSNSRSEMNVSTLELGDSALYLCASRLAGPSTDTQYFGPGTRLTVL.

This clonotype occurred many times. The rearrangement joins TRBV12-3 or TRBV12-4 to TRBJ2-1; D perhaps matches TRBD2 (6 bases). Trimming left V 3 bases short and J 6 bases short, with 6 bases between. CDR3 size: 12 residues. This CDR3 is CASSFGGNEQFF. In DNA, the CDR3 is TGTGCCAGCAGTTTCGGGGGCAATGAGCAGTTCTTC.